These T cell receptor beta chains were read from a single sample in a study of OX40 agonist ivuxolimab in advanced cancers. TCRdb keeps only in-frame clones here, not all; method: immunoSEQ multiplex PCR. The sample records 85,000 to 130,000 clones, about nine tenths being singletons. Sample: CD4+ or CD8+ T cells sorted from blood, taken in a trial of the OX40 agonist ivuxolimab. The source is an adult with an advanced solid tumor such as melanoma, head and neck, liver or kidney cancer. The CDR3 runs from the conserved cysteine through the conserved F or W. Each record gives: J gene, V gene, CDR3 protein.

>TRBJ1-3|TRBV5-1
CASSLDGVGNTIYF
>TRBJ1-3|TRBV28
CASRTRYSGNTIYF
>TRBJ2-7|TRBV27
CASTPSGGGSYEQYF
>TRBJ1-2|TRBV4-1
CASSPEGYGYTF
>TRBJ1-6|TRBV4-3
CASSHLGGTENSPLHF
>TRBJ2-1|TRBV2
CASGQYNEQFF
>TRBJ1-2|TRBV7-9
CASSVTEIYGYTF
>TRBJ1-5|TRBV30
CAWGQGYSNQPQHF
>TRBJ2-2|TRBV6-5
CASSYIGGELFF
>TRBJ2-7|TRBV5-1
CASSLAGTGYNEQYF
>TRBJ2-1|TRBV18
CASSPLAMGGNEQFF
>TRBJ2-7|TRBV2
CASSVSGVREQYF
>TRBJ1-6|TRBV5-1
CASSLGGTENSPLHF
>TRBJ1-6|TRBV28
CASSLSTGVSPLHF
>TRBJ2-3|TRBV18
CASSPPTLTDTQYF
>TRBJ2-1|TRBV27
CASSPPFGVDEQFF
>TRBJ2-1|TRBV9
CASSVDPRGDYNEQFF
>TRBJ1-2|TRBV6-5
CASSYSILANYGYTF
>TRBJ2-7|TRBV28
CASRPPGGYEQYF
>TRBJ1-4|TRBV10-3
CATRGTENEKLFF
>TRBJ2-1|TRBV7-2
CASSLIEQFF
>TRBJ2-7|TRBV7-9
CASSLRTGGSYEQYF
>TRBJ2-4|TRBV14
CASSPWDRGNIQYF
>TRBJ1-3|TRBV4-1
CASSGRGLGNTIYF
>TRBJ2-7|TRBV9
CASSVAWNSYEQYF
>TRBJ2-7|TRBV5-5
CASSRDRAFYEQYF
>TRBJ2-7|TRBV18
CASSPGVYEQYF
>TRBJ1-2|TRBV28
CASSLTGQGSRGYTF
>TRBJ1-6|TRBV6-4
CASRSAGQGYSPLHF
>TRBJ2-7|TRBV5-1
CASSATGTGGIEQYF
>TRBJ1-6|TRBV6-5
CASRGGRSNSPLHF
>TRBJ2-7|TRBV2
CARGGGGATYEQYF
>TRBJ1-2|TRBV6-5
CASSSPGGGYGYTF
>TRBJ2-3|TRBV4-3
CASSQDLGLSADTQYF
>TRBJ2-3|TRBV5-6
CASSLALAGGRRDTQYF
>TRBJ2-3|TRBV7-7
CASSPGLAGSTDTQYF
>TRBJ2-7|TRBV28
CASSTAGQGSYEQYF
>TRBJ2-2|TRBV18
CASSADRGQLFF
>TRBJ2-3|TRBV5-4
CASSLDGTGTDTQYF
>TRBJ2-1|TRBV28
CASSYSGYGQGADEQFF
>TRBJ2-1|TRBV28
CASSDTSGNYNEQFF
>TRBJ1-2|TRBV7-2
CASSLSAGDSNYGYTF
>TRBJ1-2|TRBV7-9
CASSSPFEGNYGYTF
>TRBJ1-1|TRBV7-2
CASSLGVGNTEAFF
>TRBJ2-2|TRBV19
CASSPAWLEAGELFF
>TRBJ2-5|TRBV5-4
CASSLGQAQETQYF
>TRBJ1-6|TRBV7-2
CASSLVRGLLDSPLHF
>TRBJ1-2|TRBV28
CASSLGTGGRYTF
>TRBJ2-5|TRBV5-1
CASSRKGQGQETQYF
>TRBJ1-5|TRBV30
CAYGQGTQPQHF
>TRBJ2-5|TRBV2
CASTVTSGSGGETQYF
>TRBJ1-4|TRBV6-5
CASSYSRGANEKLFF
>TRBJ2-5|TRBV6-6
CASSYRLAGAGTQYF
>TRBJ1-1|TRBV10-1
CASSDGGKDTEAFF
>TRBJ1-2|TRBV19
CASSEYQGHGYTF
>TRBJ2-1|TRBV2
CASSGPSSSYNEQFF
>TRBJ2-3|TRBV7-2
CASSLDVATQYF
>TRBJ2-7|TRBV6-1
CASNDLAGAYEQYF